In its sample, the clone carrying this T cell receptor (beta chain) was seen a few times. The CDR3 extends over 14 amino acids. The V gene end was trimmed by 5 bases and the J gene end by 5 bases; junction bases not matched to a gene: 6. Germline V CDR1 and CDR2: KGHSH, LQKENI. The sample is drawn from a study of T cells in Graves' hyperthyroidism and ophthalmopathy. Amplified TCR beta CDR3 regions came from RNA transcripts. First-round RT-PCR targeting the TCR CDR3 was performed with the HTBI primer set. Each CDR3 protein gets one entry after TCRdb re-called the multiplex PCR reads with MiXCR. The data contain hundreds of thousands of distinct CDR3 sequences, more than 15% of them singletons.

The TCR comes from a woman aged 40 to 49 with Graves' ophthalmopathy. Sequencing was performed on blood. The V and J genes are TRBV18 and TRBJ2-7, with 10 bases matching TRBD1. This CDR3 reads CASSSDRGYHEQYF. As DNA, the CDR3 is TGTGCCAGCTCATCGGACAGGGGGTACCACGAGCAGTACTTC.